The following is a T cell receptor (beta chain) sequence with its context. Its antigen is still unknown. The record originates from a study of cytomegalovirus exposure and HLA in healthy donors. Study findings and constraints: A later analysis appeared to link common viral pathogens to several of the most significant clusters. Later analysis revealed greater clonal expansion in HLA-associated TCR beta chains than in equally common others. Reportedly, HLA-A and HLA-B alleles of most subjects were accurately predicted from TCR beta. A later look showed TCR association rates differing by HLA locus, highest for DRB1 and lowest for HLA-C.

With 60 Vbeta and 13 Jbeta primers, the PCR was carried out. Repertoires were generated with immunoSEQ multiplex PCR, while TCRdb's copy carries only in-frame clones and drops some. The table shows 200,000 to 300,000 clones, with 84% occurring only once. The origin of this receptor is a woman between 35 and 50 years old in good health and CMV-seropositive. Sample: PBMCs.

CDR3 region: CASSPIRRATGANVLTF. CDR3 in DNA: TGTGCCAGCAGCCCAATACGCAGGGCAACCGGGGCCAACGTCCTGACTTTC. The rearrangement uses TRBV5-5 and TRBJ2-6; a weak D match, TRBD1 (5 bases). The V gene lost 4 bases and the J gene lost 4 bases, with 18 bases spanning the gap. Germline values: CDR1 SGHKS, CDR2 YYEKEE (reference sequence). The CDR3 is 17 amino acids.